This entry lists 4 T cell receptor beta chains sequenced from one sample in a study of blood T cells in healthy people across ages. Together with a sample-barcoded 5' primer, a J-beta primer mix was included in a second PCR lasting roughly 6 to 12 cycles. TCRdb independently ran MiXCR on the 5' RACE reads; one entry per CDR3 protein. The sample lists 650,000 to 1,000,000 distinct CDR3 sequences; about 36% were seen once. Material: blood. The origin of the receptors is a man aged 18-30 years in good health.

Remarks on this clonotype: Being one base from a much bigger clone, this may be a read error. The chain joins TRBV7-9 to TRBJ2-1, with D unclear. From germline, CDR1 is SEHNR and CDR2 FQNEAQ (reference sequence). This CDR3 contains 14 residues. CDR3 region: CDSSLERTYNEQFF. The CDR3 nucleotides read TGTGACAGCAGCTTAGAGAGAACTTACAATGAGCAGTTCTTC.

The chain couples TRBV7-6 to TRBJ2-1, with a weak D call TRBD1 (5 bases). The closer fit of TRBJ2-7 to the DNA end suggests the J call may be wrong. Germline loops: CDR1 SGHVS, CDR2 FNYEAQ. The CDR3 length is 16 residues. CDR3 region: CASSLRPQGSYNEQYF. CDR3 nucleotides: TGTGCCAGCAGCCTTCGACCCCAGGGTTCCTACAATGAGCAGTACTTC.

J is TRBJ2-3 and V is TRBV11-2, with 11 bases lining up with TRBD2. The V gene end was trimmed by 4 bases and the J gene end by 2 bases; junction bases not matched to a gene: 11. The CDR3 contains 18 residues. Germline CDR1 SGHAT, CDR2 FQNNGV. The CDR3 region is CASSSLSASGGITDTQYF. The CDR3, as DNA: TGTGCCAGCAGCTCTCTCTCCGCTAGCGGGGGGATCACAGATACGCAGTATTTT.

This clonotype was counted a few times. The chain has TRBV30 and TRBJ2-5; D not certain. The CDR3 length is 11 residues. Germline loops: CDR1 GTSNPN, CDR2 SVGIG (reference sequence). V lost 3 bases to trimming and J lost 6 bases, with 8 bases between them. CDR3 sequence (DNA): TGTGCCTGGAGCGCGAGTCAGACCCAGTACTTC. Its protein is CAWSASQTQYF.